These T cell receptor beta chains were read from a single sample in a study of T cell responses to AZD1222 COVID-19 vaccine. Repertoires were generated with immunoSEQ multiplex PCR, while TCRdb's copy carries only in-frame clones and drops some. The sample holds 25,000 to 35,000 clones, roughly 90% seen once. The sample consisted of peripheral blood, taken on day 0 of AZD1222 vaccination. These receptors originate from an adult in good health. Each CDR3 is given with its conserved first and last residue. A D gene is named only where the DNA matches it firmly. The size of a clone is reported for some rows only, either as once, few or many, or as a class for expanded clones.

TRBV28,few,NA,TRBJ1-4,CASSPGGWRATNEKLFF,TGTGCCAGCAGTCCCGGGGGGTGGCGGGCAACTAATGAAAAACTGTTTTTT
TRBV19,NA,TRBD1,TRBJ2-5,CASSLTGIQETQYF,TGTGCCAGTAGTTTGACAGGGATCCAAGAGACCCAGTACTTC
TRBV4-1,NA,NA,TRBJ2-6,CASSQFPRGGIGANVLTF,TGCGCCAGCAGCCAGTTTCCCCGTGGGGGGATTGGGGCCAACGTCCTGACTTTC
TRBV28,NA,NA,TRBJ1-3,CASSLSGPVLGNTIYF,TGTGCCAGCAGTTTGTCCGGGCCAGTACTTGGAAACACCATATATTTT
TRBV7-9,few,NA,TRBJ2-1,CASSLIPWTAYNEQFF,TGTGCCAGCAGCTTAATCCCTTGGACTGCCTACAATGAGCAGTTCTTC
TRBV3-1/TRBV3-2,NA,TRBD2,TRBJ2-1,CASSQGTSGNNEQFF,TGTGCCAGCAGCCAAGGGACTAGCGGGAACAATGAGCAGTTCTTC
TRBV21-1,few,NA,TRBJ2-1,CASSKVPTASNEQFF,TGTGCCAGCAGCAAAGTTCCGACAGCTAGCAATGAGCAGTTCTTC
TRBV6-2/TRBV6-3,NA,NA,TRBJ2-3,CASSYNLAVDPLSPHTDTQYF,TGTGCCAGCAGTTACAACTTGGCTGTGGACCCCCTGTCACCCCACACAGATACGCAGTATTTT
TRBV5-1,NA,NA,TRBJ1-1,CASSLAGWLGTEAFF,TGCGCCAGCAGCTTGGCCGGATGGTTAGGGACTGAAGCTTTCTTT
TRBV6-5,NA,NA,TRBJ1-2,CASSYSEGGNGYTF,TGTGCCAGCAGTTACTCAGAAGGTGGGAATGGCTACACCTTC
TRBV6-5,few,TRBD2,TRBJ2-7,CASSYGAGDYEQYF,TGTGCCAGCAGTTACGGAGCGGGGGACTACGAGCAGTACTTC
TRBV10-1,NA,NA,TRBJ2-7,CASSESQQRHEQYF,TGCGCCAGCAGTGAGTCTCAACAAAGACACGAGCAGTACTTC
TRBV11-2,NA,TRBD1,TRBJ1-5,CASSRGQGTGQPQHF,TGTGCCAGCAGCCGGGGACAGGGGACCGGACAGCCCCAGCATTTT
TRBV28,once,NA,TRBJ2-7,CASSLIRGTEQYF,TGTGCCAGCAGTTTAATTAGAGGGACCGAGCAGTACTTC
TRBV4-1,once,NA,TRBJ1-1,CASSQTGGRAASGTEAFF,TGCGCCAGCAGCCAAACGGGGGGGCGCGCGGCCTCCGGCACTGAAGCTTTCTTT
TRBV3-1/TRBV3-2,NA,NA,TRBJ2-7,CASSPRGAYEQYF,TGTGCCAGCAGCCCCCGGGGGGCTTACGAGCAGTACTTC
TRBV10-3,NA,TRBD2,TRBJ2-1,CAISALAGVSYNEQFF,TGTGCCATCAGTGCCCTAGCGGGAGTTTCCTACAATGAGCAGTTCTTC
TRBV27,NA,NA,TRBJ1-3,CASSLQSGSGNTIYF,TGTGCCAGCAGTTTACAATCAGGGTCTGGAAACACCATATATTTT